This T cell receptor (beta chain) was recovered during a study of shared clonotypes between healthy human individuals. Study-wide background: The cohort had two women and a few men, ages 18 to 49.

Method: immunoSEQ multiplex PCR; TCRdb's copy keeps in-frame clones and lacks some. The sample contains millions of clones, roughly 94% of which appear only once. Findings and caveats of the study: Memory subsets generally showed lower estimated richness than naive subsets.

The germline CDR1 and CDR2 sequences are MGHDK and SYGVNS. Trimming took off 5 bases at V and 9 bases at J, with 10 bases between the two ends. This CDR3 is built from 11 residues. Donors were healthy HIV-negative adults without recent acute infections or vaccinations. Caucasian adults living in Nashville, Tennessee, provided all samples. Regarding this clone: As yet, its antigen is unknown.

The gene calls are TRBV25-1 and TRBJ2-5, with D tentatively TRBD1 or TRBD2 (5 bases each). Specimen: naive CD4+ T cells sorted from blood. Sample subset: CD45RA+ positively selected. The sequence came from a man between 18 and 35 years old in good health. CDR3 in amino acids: CASSTRGAQYF. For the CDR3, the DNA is TGTGCCAGCAGTACCAGAGGGGCCCAGTACTTC.